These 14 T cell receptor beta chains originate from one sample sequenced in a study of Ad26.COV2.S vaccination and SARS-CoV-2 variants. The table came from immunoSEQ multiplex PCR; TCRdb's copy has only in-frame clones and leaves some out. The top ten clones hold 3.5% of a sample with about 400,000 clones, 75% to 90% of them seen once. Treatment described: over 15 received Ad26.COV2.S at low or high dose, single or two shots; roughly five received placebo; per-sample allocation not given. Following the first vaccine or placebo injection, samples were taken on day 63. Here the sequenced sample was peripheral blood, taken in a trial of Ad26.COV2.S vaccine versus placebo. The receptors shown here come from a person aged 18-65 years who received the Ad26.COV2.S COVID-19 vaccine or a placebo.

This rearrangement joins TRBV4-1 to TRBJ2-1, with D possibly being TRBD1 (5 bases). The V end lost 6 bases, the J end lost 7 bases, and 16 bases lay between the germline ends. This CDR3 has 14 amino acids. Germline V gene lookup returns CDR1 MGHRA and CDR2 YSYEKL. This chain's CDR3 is CASRPTQGRNEQFF. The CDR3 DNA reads TGCGCCAGCAGACCCACCCAGGGAAGAAATGAGCAGTTCTTC.

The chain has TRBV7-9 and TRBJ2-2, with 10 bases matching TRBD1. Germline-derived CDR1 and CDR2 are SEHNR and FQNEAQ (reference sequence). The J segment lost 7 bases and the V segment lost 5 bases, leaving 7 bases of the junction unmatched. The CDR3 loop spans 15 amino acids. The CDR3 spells CASSTGTGVGGELFF. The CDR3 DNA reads TGTGCCAGCAGCACCGGGACAGGGGTTGGCGGGGAGCTGTTTTTT.

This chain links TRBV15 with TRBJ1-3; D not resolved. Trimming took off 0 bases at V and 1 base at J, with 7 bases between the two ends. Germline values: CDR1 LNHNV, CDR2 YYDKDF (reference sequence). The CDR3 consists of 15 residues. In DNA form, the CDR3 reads TGTGCCACCAGCAGAGACCCGGTTTCTGGAAACACCATATATTTT. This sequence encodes CATSRDPVSGNTIYF.

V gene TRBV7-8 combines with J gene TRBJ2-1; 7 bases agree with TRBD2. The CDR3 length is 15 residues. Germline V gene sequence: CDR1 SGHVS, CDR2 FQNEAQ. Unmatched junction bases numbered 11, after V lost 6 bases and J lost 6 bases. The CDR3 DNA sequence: TGTGCCAGCAGAAGTTTGGGACTAACTAGCAATGAGCAGTTCTTC. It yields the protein CASRSLGLTSNEQFF.

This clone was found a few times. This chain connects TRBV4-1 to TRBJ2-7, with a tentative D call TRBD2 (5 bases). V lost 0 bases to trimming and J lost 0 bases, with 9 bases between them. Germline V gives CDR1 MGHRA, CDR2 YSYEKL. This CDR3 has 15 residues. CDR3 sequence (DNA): TGCGCCAGCAGCCAAGAACCGGGGAGCTCCTACGAGCAGTACTTC. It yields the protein CASSQEPGSSYEQYF.

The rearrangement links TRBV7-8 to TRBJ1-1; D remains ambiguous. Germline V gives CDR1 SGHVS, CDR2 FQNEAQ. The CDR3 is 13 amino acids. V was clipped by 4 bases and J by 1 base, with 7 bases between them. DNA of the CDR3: TGTGCCAGCAGCTCTTATAAGAACACTGAAGCTTTCTTT. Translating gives CASSSYKNTEAFF. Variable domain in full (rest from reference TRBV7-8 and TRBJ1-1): GAGVSQSPRYKVAKRGQDVALRCDPISGHVSLFWYQQALGQGPEFLTYFQNEAQLDKSGLPSDRFFAERPEGSVSTLKIQRTQQEDSAVYLCASSSYKNTEAFFGQGTRLTVV.

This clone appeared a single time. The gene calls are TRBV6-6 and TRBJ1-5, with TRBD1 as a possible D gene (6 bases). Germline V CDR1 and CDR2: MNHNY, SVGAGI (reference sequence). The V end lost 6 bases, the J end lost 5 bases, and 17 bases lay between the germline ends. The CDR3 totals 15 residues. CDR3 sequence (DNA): TGTGCCAGCAGATCGGAGACAGGAGGGGATCAGCCCCAGCATTTT. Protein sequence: CASRSETGGDQPQHF.

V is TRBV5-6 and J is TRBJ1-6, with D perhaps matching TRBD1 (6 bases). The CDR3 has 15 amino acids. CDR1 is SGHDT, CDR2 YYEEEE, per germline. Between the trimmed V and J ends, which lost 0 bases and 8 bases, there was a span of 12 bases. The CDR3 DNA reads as TGTGCCAGCAGCTTGGCCGCCAGGGGTGATTCACCCCTCCACTTT. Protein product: CASSLAARGDSPLHF.

CDR3 loop: CASSFDEKLFF. The CDR3, as DNA: TGTGCCAGCAGTTTTGACGAAAAACTGTTTTTT. V and J are TRBV12-3 or TRBV12-4 and TRBJ1-4; D remains ambiguous. CDR3 size: 11 residues. V was shortened by 3 bases and J by 8 bases, with 4 bases between the two germline ends.

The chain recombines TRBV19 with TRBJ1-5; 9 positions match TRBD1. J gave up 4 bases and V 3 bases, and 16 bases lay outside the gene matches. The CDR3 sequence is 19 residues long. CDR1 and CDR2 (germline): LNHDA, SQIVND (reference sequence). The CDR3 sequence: CASSIRWTGEETINQPQHF. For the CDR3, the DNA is TGTGCCAGTAGTATCCGTTGGACAGGGGAGGAAACAATTAATCAGCCCCAGCATTTT.

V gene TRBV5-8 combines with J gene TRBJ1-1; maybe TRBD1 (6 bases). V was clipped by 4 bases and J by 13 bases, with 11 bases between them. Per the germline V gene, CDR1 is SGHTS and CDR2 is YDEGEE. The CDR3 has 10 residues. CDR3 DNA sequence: TGTGCCAGCAGCAATTACAGGGTTTTCTTT. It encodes CASSNYRVFF.

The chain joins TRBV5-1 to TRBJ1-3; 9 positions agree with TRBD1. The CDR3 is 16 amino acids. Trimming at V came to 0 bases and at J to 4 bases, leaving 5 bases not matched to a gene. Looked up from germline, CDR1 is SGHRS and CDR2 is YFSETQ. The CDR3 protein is CASSLGTGQGGNTIYF. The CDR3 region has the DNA TGCGCCAGCAGCTTGGGGACGGGACAGGGAGGAAACACCATATATTTT.

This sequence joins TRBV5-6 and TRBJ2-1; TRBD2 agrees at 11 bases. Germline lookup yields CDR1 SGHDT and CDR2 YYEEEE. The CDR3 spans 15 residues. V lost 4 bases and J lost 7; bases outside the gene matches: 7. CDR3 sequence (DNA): TGTGCCAGCAGCGAGATGACTAGCGGGGCAAATGAGCAGTTCTTC. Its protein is CASSEMTSGANEQFF.

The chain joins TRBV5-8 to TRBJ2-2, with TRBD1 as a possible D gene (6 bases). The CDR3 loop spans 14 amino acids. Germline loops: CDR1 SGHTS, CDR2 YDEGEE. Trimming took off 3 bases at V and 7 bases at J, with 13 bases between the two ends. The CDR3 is CASSSYRVSGELFF. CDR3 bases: TGTGCCAGCAGCTCCTACAGGGTTAGCGGGGAGCTGTTTTTT.